This T cell receptor beta chain was documented in a study of PD-L1 blockade in urothelial cancer. V was cut by 3 bases and J by 0 bases, with 6 bases left in between. CDR3 size: 14 residues. Germline CDR1 and CDR2: WSHSY and SAAADI. TCRdb's table, derived via immunoSEQ multiplex PCR, lists solely in-frame clones and lacks some. The table has approximately 38,000 clones, 85% to 90% seen once. The rearrangement links TRBV10-2 to TRBJ2-1, with D uncertain. This TCR was sampled from a man between 60 and 75 years old with urothelial cancer. The specimen was PBMCs, collected around atezolizumab (anti-PD-L1) treatment. The CDR3 protein is CASSEISSYNEQFF. CDR3 sequence (DNA): TGCGCCAGCAGTGAAATTAGCTCCTACAATGAGCAGTTCTTC.